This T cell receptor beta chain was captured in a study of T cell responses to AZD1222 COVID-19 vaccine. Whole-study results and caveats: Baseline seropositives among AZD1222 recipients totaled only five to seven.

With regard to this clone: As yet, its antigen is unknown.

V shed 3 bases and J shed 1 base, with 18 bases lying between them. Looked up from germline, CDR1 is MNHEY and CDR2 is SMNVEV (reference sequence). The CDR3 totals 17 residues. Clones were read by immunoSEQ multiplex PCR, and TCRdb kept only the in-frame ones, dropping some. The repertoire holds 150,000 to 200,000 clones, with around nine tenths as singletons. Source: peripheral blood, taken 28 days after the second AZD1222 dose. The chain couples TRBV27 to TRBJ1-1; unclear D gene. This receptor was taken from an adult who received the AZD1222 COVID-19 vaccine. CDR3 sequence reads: CASSFSRMDGPNTEAFF. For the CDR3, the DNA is TGTGCCAGCAGTTTTAGCCGGATGGACGGACCGAACACTGAAGCTTTCTTT.